This passage covers 24 T cell receptor beta chains from one sample sequenced in a study of T cell changes during pregnancy in multiple sclerosis. Sequencing was performed with immunoSEQ multiplex PCR; in TCRdb, only in-frame clones are kept and a portion is missing. The sample records about 47,000 clones, over 90% being singletons. The sequencing used peripheral blood, collected in the third trimester of pregnancy. These receptor sequences come from a female donor with multiple sclerosis, enrolled in a pregnancy study.

The V gene is TRBV6-5, the J gene TRBJ1-1, with 7 nucleotides matching TRBD1. Unmatched junction bases numbered 3, after V lost 5 bases and J lost 0 bases. The CDR3 consists of 14 residues. Germline V gives CDR1 MNHEY, CDR2 SVGAGI. In DNA form, the CDR3 reads TGTGCCAGCAGTCCACAGGGGTTGAACACTGAAGCTTTCTTT. It is translated as CASSPQGLNTEAFF.

The gene calls are TRBV4-2 and TRBJ2-7; 8 nucleotides line up with TRBD2. The junction had 9 bases not matched to a gene; V was cut back by 1 base and J by 1 base. The CDR3 totals 17 residues. Looked up from germline, CDR1 is LGHNA and CDR2 is YNFKEQ. The CDR3 spells CASSQGLAGSLSYEQYF. The DNA for the CDR3 is TGTGCCAGCAGCCAAGGGCTAGCGGGTTCCCTTTCCTACGAGCAGTACTTC.

The chain employs TRBV7-2 and TRBJ2-2; weak D call: TRBD1 (6 bases). The CDR3 is made up of 13 amino acids. In germline, CDR1 is SGHTA, CDR2 FQGNSA. With 5 bases removed from V and 7 bases from J, the gap between germline ends came to 11 bases. The CDR3 nucleotides read TGTGCCAGCAGCCCAACAGGGATCGGGGAGCTGTTTTTT. This encodes CASSPTGIGELFF.

This clone was seen only once. The chain is built from TRBV29-1 and TRBJ2-2; no firm D call. Germline assignment: CDR1 SQVTM and CDR2 ANQGSEA. The V end was cut by 7 bases, the J end by 6 bases, with 12 bases between. The CDR3 consists of 12 residues. The CDR3 protein is CSAVLVPGELFF. The CDR3 nucleotides are TGCAGCGCCGTTCTCGTCCCCGGGGAGCTGTTTTTT.

The V gene is TRBV7-9, the J gene TRBJ2-1; 9 bases fit TRBD2. The V gene end was trimmed by 2 bases and the J gene end by 9 bases; junction bases not matched to a gene: 14. CDR3 length equals 17 residues. Germline-derived CDR1 and CDR2 are SEHNR and FQNEAQ (reference sequence). The CDR3 region has the DNA TGTGCCAGCAGCTTATACTCGCGGGAGGGTGGTGGGATTGAGCAGTTCTTC. It codes for CASSLYSREGGGIEQFF.

This clone was recorded only once. This sequence joins TRBV27 and TRBJ2-1, with D possibly matching TRBD2 (5 bases). The CDR3 is made up of 17 amino acids. CDR1 is MNHEY and CDR2 is SMNVEV in the germline V gene (reference sequence). V lost 1 base to trimming and J lost 0 bases, with 13 bases between them. CDR3 protein: CASSLYFAGRSYNEQFF. The CDR3 coding sequence is TGTGCCAGCAGTTTATATTTTGCGGGCCGCTCCTACAATGAGCAGTTCTTC.

This chain links TRBV7-8 with TRBJ2-7; the match to TRBD1 covers 8 bases. This CDR3 spans 18 amino acids. With V trimmed by 6 bases and J by 1 base, 17 bases remained unmatched. Germline lookup yields CDR1 SGHVS and CDR2 FQNEAQ. CDR3 bases: TGTGCCAGCAGAGGGGAGTGGGGACAGGAAGGTTTTTCCTACGAGCAGTACTTC. Protein sequence: CASRGEWGQEGFSYEQYF.

This chain links TRBV19 with TRBJ1-1; possibly TRBD1 for D (6 bases). The germline gives CDR1 LNHDA, CDR2 SQIVND (reference sequence). Between the trimmed V and J ends, which lost 6 bases and 11 bases, there was a span of 25 bases. This CDR3 region has 15 residues. The CDR3 reads CASRNRDTATKAAFF. The DNA for the CDR3 is TGTGCCAGTAGGAACCGGGACACGGCCACTAAAGCGGCTTTCTTT.

This clone was seen more than once but under ten times. CDR3 nucleotides: TGTGCCAGCAACAATGCCGGGACTAGCGACAATGAGCAGTTCTTC. Translation: CASNNAGTSDNEQFF. The J gene is TRBJ2-1, the V gene TRBV7-2; the match to TRBD2 covers 10 bases. The CDR3 is 15 amino acids. Trimming cost V 7 bases and J 5 bases; bases outside gene matches: 8. Germline CDR1 reads SGHTA; CDR2 reads FQGNSA.

CDR3 sequence reads: CASSPSRSTEAFF. The DNA of the CDR3 is TGTGCCAGCTCACCCTCTCGGAGCACTGAAGCTTTCTTT. This chain links TRBV18 with TRBJ1-1; D remains unclear. The CDR3 is made up of 13 amino acids. Per germline, CDR1 KGHSH and CDR2 LQKENI. V was cut by 3 bases and J by 4 bases, with 9 bases left in between.

The rearrangement uses TRBV28 and TRBJ2-7, with 7 bases matching TRBD2. The CDR3 runs to 15 residues. The germline V gene encodes CDR1 MDHEN and CDR2 SYDVKM. The V and J ends lost 8 bases and 2 bases, in that order; junction bases with no gene match: 12. The CDR3 DNA reads as TGTGCCAGCTGCATGAGGGACTACCCAACCTACGAGCAGTACTTC. This gives the protein CASCMRDYPTYEQYF.

This clone has only one observation. V usage is TRBV19 and J usage is TRBJ2-5, with 8 bases fitting TRBD2. The CDR3 has 14 residues. Germline values: CDR1 LNHDA, CDR2 SQIVND (reference sequence). V gave up 3 bases and J gave up 4 bases; unmatched junction bases: 4. DNA of the CDR3: TGTGCCAGTAGTATGACTAGCGAGACAGAGACCCAGTACTTC. As protein: CASSMTSETETQYF. Variable domain in full (rest from reference TRBV19 and TRBJ2-5): DGGITQSPKYLFRKEGQNVTLSCEQNLNHDAMYWYRQDPGQGLRLIYYSQIVNDFQKGDIAEGYSVSREKKESFPLTVTSAQKNPTAFYLCASSMTSETETQYFGPGTRLLVL.

The chain has TRBV10-1 and TRBJ1-3; D not certain. The CDR3 consists of 15 residues. CDR1 and CDR2 (germline): WNHNN, SYGVQD (reference sequence). The V end was cut by 8 bases, the J end by 1 base, with 15 bases between. CDR3 loop: CASPPGLLSGNTIYF. CDR3 sequence (DNA): TGCGCCAGCCCCCCCGGTCTATTGTCTGGAAACACCATATATTTT.

The rearrangement joins TRBV15 to TRBJ2-5; 11 bases align to TRBD2. V was clipped by 0 bases and J by 4 bases; unmatched bases: 7. CDR1 LNHNV and CDR2 YYDKDF come from the germline V gene (reference sequence). The CDR3 consists of 17 residues. The CDR3 DNA follows: TGTGCCACCAGCAGAGAGGGTAGCGGGAGGGCCGGAGAGACCCAGTACTTC. Its translation is CATSREGSGRAGETQYF.

The chain is built from TRBV13 and TRBJ2-7, with TRBD1 identical over 7 bases. The CDR3 sequence is 14 residues long. Germline V gene data show CDR1 as PRHDT and CDR2 as FYEKMQ (reference sequence). The junction had 6 bases not matched to a gene; V was cut back by 4 bases and J by 3 bases. CDR3 DNA: TGTGCCAGCAGCTCGGGACAGCTCCACTACGAGCAGTACTTC. It codes for CASSSGQLHYEQYF. Full variable domain (missing parts from reference TRBV13 and TRBJ2-7): AAGVIQSPRHLIKEKRETATLKCYPIPRHDTVYWYQQGPGQDPQFLISFYEKMQSDKGSIPDRFSAQQFSDYHSELNMSSLELGDSALYFCASSSGQLHYEQYFGPGTRLTVT.

This sequence joins TRBV7-2 and TRBJ2-1; possible D gene TRBD1, 6 bases. From germline, CDR1 is SGHTA and CDR2 FQGNSA. V lost 6 bases to trimming and J lost 6 bases, with 24 bases between them. The CDR3 sequence is 17 residues long. The CDR3 is CASSSTTGTHPPNEQFF. The CDR3 nucleotides are TGTGCCAGCAGTTCCACAACCGGGACACACCCCCCCAATGAGCAGTTCTTC.

V usage is TRBV7-2 and J usage is TRBJ2-4; TRBD1 agrees at 12 bases. CDR1 and CDR2 (germline): SGHTA, FQGNSA. This CDR3 is built from 17 residues. V trimming: 5 bases; J trimming: 9 bases; junction bases outside the gene matches: 14. DNA for the CDR3: TGTGCCAGCAGCCCTCGACCGGGACAGGGGGCGGAGAGCATTCAGTACTTC. Translation: CASSPRPGQGAESIQYF.

This sequence joins TRBV5-4 and TRBJ2-1; 12 bases map to TRBD2. The CDR3 is 15 residues long. Looked up from germline, CDR1 is SGHNT and CDR2 is YYREEE (reference sequence). V lost 4 bases and J lost 9; bases outside the gene matches: 8. The CDR3 sequence: CASSGSSGRAREQFF. The CDR3 nucleotides read TGTGCCAGCAGCGGATCTAGCGGGAGGGCCCGTGAGCAGTTCTTC.

This chain joins TRBV5-6 and TRBJ1-2; D not resolved. The CDR3 has 13 residues. Germline-derived CDR1 and CDR2 are SGHDT and YYEEEE. The germline V and J ends were trimmed by 0 bases and 3 bases, with 6 bases remaining between them. CDR3 sequence reads: CASSLGQDYGYTF. The CDR3, as DNA: TGTGCCAGCAGCTTGGGCCAGGACTATGGCTACACCTTC.

This chain's CDR3 is CAIRSTGGTEAFF. The DNA of the CDR3 is TGTGCCATCAGATCGACAGGTGGTACTGAAGCTTTCTTT. This chain links TRBV10-3 with TRBJ1-1; possible D gene TRBD1, 6 bases. The CDR3 extends over 13 amino acids. Germline V gene lookup returns CDR1 ENHRY and CDR2 SYGVKD. With 6 bases removed from V and 5 bases from J, the gap between germline ends came to 13 bases.

The CDR3 sequence is CASSNGADVSSYNEQFF. DNA for the CDR3: TGTGCCAGCAGCAATGGGGCAGATGTTAGCTCCTACAATGAGCAGTTCTTC. J is TRBJ2-1 and V is TRBV7-9, with D possibly being TRBD1 (5 bases). CDR1 is SEHNR and CDR2 is FQNEAQ in the germline V gene (reference sequence). The CDR3 spans 17 residues. V shed 5 bases and J shed 0 bases, with 17 bases lying between them.

This chain connects TRBV11-1 to TRBJ1-1; TRBD1 is a possible D gene (5 bases). The CDR3 extends over 14 amino acids. Germline assignment: CDR1 SGHAT and CDR2 FQDESV (reference sequence). Between the trimmed V and J ends, which lost 5 bases and 1 base, there was a span of 11 bases. CDR3: CASSPKRGNTEAFF. In DNA form, the CDR3 reads TGTGCCAGCAGCCCAAAAAGGGGGAACACTGAAGCTTTCTTT. Supplemented by reference TRBV11-1 and TRBJ1-1, the full variable domain reads EAEVAQSPRYKITEKSQAVAFWCDPISGHATLYWYRQILGQGPELLVQFQDESVVDDSQLPKDRFSAERLKGVDSTLKIQPAELGDSAMYLCASSPKRGNTEAFFGQGTRLTVV.

The CDR3 nucleotides are TGTGCCAGCAGCGTAGAACCATCCGGGGTTGAAAAACTGTTTTTT. This encodes CASSVEPSGVEKLFF. V gene TRBV9 combines with J gene TRBJ1-4; no reliable D call. V gave up 0 bases and J gave up 7 bases, with 13 bases separating them. The CDR3 is made up of 15 amino acids. CDR1 is SGDLS and CDR2 is YYNGEE in the germline V gene.

V is TRBV19 and J is TRBJ1-2, with D unclear. This CDR3 has 12 amino acids. The V and J ends lost 5 bases and 5 bases respectively, with 9 bases between them. Germline values: CDR1 LNHDA, CDR2 SQIVND (reference sequence). The CDR3, as DNA: TGTGCCAGTAGTTCCAGGCAATATGGCTACACCTTC. Amino acids: CASSSRQYGYTF. The full variable domain, completed using reference TRBV19 and TRBJ1-2, is DGGITQSPKYLFRKEGQNVTLSCEQNLNHDAMYWYRQDPGQGLRLIYYSQIVNDFQKGDIAEGYSVSREKKESFPLTVTSAQKNPTAFYLCASSSRQYGYTFGSGTRLTVV.